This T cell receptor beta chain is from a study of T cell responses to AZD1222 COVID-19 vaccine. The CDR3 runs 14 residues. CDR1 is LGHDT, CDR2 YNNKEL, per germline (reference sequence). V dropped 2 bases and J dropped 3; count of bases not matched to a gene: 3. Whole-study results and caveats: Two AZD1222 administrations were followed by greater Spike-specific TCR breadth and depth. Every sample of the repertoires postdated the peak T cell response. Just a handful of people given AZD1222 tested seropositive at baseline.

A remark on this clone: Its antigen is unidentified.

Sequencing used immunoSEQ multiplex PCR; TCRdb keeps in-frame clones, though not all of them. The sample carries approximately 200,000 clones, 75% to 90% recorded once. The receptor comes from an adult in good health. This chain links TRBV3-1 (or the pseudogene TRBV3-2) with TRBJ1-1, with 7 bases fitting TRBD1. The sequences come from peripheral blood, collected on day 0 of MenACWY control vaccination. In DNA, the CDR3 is TGTGCCAGCAGCCAATATACAGGGGACACTGAAGCTTTCTTT. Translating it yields CASSQYTGDTEAFF.